These 32 T cell receptor beta chains came from one sample sequenced in a study of CXCR3-negative and CXCR3-positive naive CD8 T cells. UMI-labeled 5' RACE TRB cDNA libraries were prepared from the cells. TCRdb re-called the 5' RACE reads; every CDR3 protein appears as one record, without DNA. The table lists over 70,000 distinct CDR3 sequences. The sample comprised naive CXCR3- CD8+ T cells from blood. Subset noted: CD45RO-CCR7+CD27+CD95- naive CD8+ T cells lacking CXCR3 (TNR3-). These receptors were obtained from a human donor in good health. Some clones in this sample may be carry-over from other donors' samples.

The chain recombines TRBV2 with TRBJ2-7; TCRdb calls TRBD1, which cannot be checked without DNA. The CDR3 has 14 amino acids. Germline V lookup: CDR1 SNHLY, CDR2 FYNNEI. The CDR3 is CASIPRRGDYEQYF. The complete variable domain, with remaining parts taken from reference TRBV2 and TRBJ2-7, reads EPEVTQTPSHQVTQMGQEVILRCVPISNHLYFYWYRQILGQKVEFLVSFYNNEISEKSEIFDDQFSVERPDGSNFTLKIRSTKLEDSAMYFCASIPRRGDYEQYFGPGTRLTVT.

The chain recombines TRBV19 with TRBJ2-3. This CDR3 is 18 amino acids long. Germline assignment: CDR1 LNHDA and CDR2 SQIVND (reference sequence). Here the CDR3 reads CASSIILGTQSPTDTQYF. The full variable domain, in which reference TRBV19 and TRBJ2-3 provide the parts outside the CDR3, is DGGITQSPKYLFRKEGQNVTLSCEQNLNHDAMYWYRQDPGQGLRLIYYSQIVNDFQKGDIAEGYSVSREKKESFPLTVTSAQKNPTAFYLCASSIILGTQSPTDTQYFGPGTRLTVL.

This rearrangement joins TRBV10-3 to TRBJ2-5; TCRdb designates TRBD1, a call that cannot be tested without DNA. The CDR3 is 15 residues long. CDR1 and CDR2 from the germline V gene are ENHRY and SYGVKD. The CDR3 protein is CAISDEGTAEETQYF.

The V gene is TRBV7-9, the J gene TRBJ2-1; the TCRdb D gene call, TRBD1, has no DNA to confirm it. This CDR3 has 15 amino acids. The V gene's germline CDR1 is SEHNR and CDR2 FQNEAQ (reference sequence). CDR3 amino acids: CASSLVTVPYNEQFF.

CDR3 in amino acids: CASSQIGESTEALF. This chain links TRBV4-3 with TRBJ1-1; absent DNA, TCRdb's TRBD1 call cannot be checked. CDR3 length: 14 residues. Germline CDR1 reads LGHNA; CDR2 reads YSLEER.

The chain carries TRBV12-3 or TRBV12-4 and TRBJ1-5. CDR3 length: 12 amino acids. The CDR3 protein is CASSLANQPQHF.

The chain recombines TRBV7-3 with TRBJ2-3; TCRdb lists TRBD1, though no DNA is available to test this call. Germline lookup yields CDR1 SGHTA and CDR2 FQGTGA. The CDR3 extends over 13 amino acids. The CDR3 sequence is CASRPPGSDTQYF.

The V and J genes are TRBV6-1 and TRBJ2-2; TCRdb selects TRBD1, and the lack of DNA leaves this call unchecked. CDR3 length equals 15 residues. Germline loops: CDR1 MNHNS, CDR2 SASEGT. This chain's CDR3 is CASSENQGTTGELFF.

This chain links TRBV29-1 with TRBJ1-1; without DNA, the TCRdb call of TRBD1 cannot be checked. In germline, CDR1 is SQVTM, CDR2 ANQGSEA. This CDR3 contains 14 residues. The CDR3 here is CSVESLGGYTEAFF.

V and J are TRBV5-5 and TRBJ1-1. Germline V gene sequence: CDR1 SGHKS, CDR2 YYEKEE (reference sequence). The CDR3 spans 13 residues. CDR3 protein: CASSLEGLSEAFF.

The V gene is TRBV12-3 or TRBV12-4, the J gene TRBJ2-2; TCRdb outputs TRBD1, but without DNA this stays unchecked. The CDR3 consists of 18 residues. The CDR3: CASTKYQPGHKNTGELFF.

The rearrangement uses TRBV4-3 and TRBJ1-1; the D call of TRBD1 rests on TCRdb alone, since no DNA is present to check it. CDR3 size: 16 residues. Germline V lookup: CDR1 LGHNA, CDR2 YSLEER. The CDR3 region is CASRPGGGARNTEAFF.

V usage is TRBV30 and J usage is TRBJ1-1. From germline, CDR1 is GTSNPN and CDR2 SVGIG (reference sequence). This CDR3 has 12 amino acids. CDR3 sequence reads: CAWSWVDTEAFF.

V and J are TRBV12-3 or TRBV12-4 and TRBJ1-5; there is no DNA to check the TCRdb D call of TRBD1. The CDR3 is made up of 15 amino acids. The CDR3 region is CASSRTTGPGQPQHF.

The J gene is TRBJ2-7, the V gene TRBV12-3 or TRBV12-4; TCRdb's assignment of TRBD2 cannot be checked, as there is no DNA. The CDR3 totals 15 residues. The CDR3 loop reads CASSFGPRNSYEQYF.

The rearrangement uses TRBV10-1 and TRBJ1-5; the D call of TRBD1 rests on TCRdb alone, since no DNA is present to check it. This CDR3 contains 15 residues. CDR1 and CDR2 (germline): WNHNN, SYGVQD (reference sequence). The CDR3 loop is CASSDWLSGNQPQHF.

This chain uses TRBV7-9 with TRBJ1-2; TCRdb proposes TRBD1, but this gene call is untestable without DNA. The germline CDR1 and CDR2 sequences are SEHNR and FQNEAQ (reference sequence). This CDR3 has 15 residues. The CDR3: CASSPQDGINSGYTF.

The V gene is TRBV30, the J gene TRBJ1-5. The length of the CDR3 is 13 residues. CDR1 is GTSNPN and CDR2 is SVGIG in the germline V gene (reference sequence). The CDR3 loop is CACSLDGNQPQHF.

The V call is TRBV6-5, the J call TRBJ1-6; TCRdb's assignment of TRBD1 cannot be checked, as there is no DNA. From germline, CDR1 is MNHEY and CDR2 SVGAGI. This CDR3 region has 15 residues. This CDR3 reads CASSRTGSLNSPLHF.

The gene calls are TRBV9 and TRBJ1-2; the TCRdb D gene call, TRBD1, has no DNA to confirm it. The CDR3 runs 17 residues. The germline CDR1 and CDR2 sequences are SGDLS and YYNGEE. CDR3 sequence reads: CASSVVSTGGLFYGYTF.

V gene TRBV12-3 or TRBV12-4 combines with J gene TRBJ1-6; as DNA is missing, the TRBD1 call by TCRdb cannot be tested. The CDR3 consists of 15 residues. CDR3 sequence reads: CASSLGGGGNSPLHF.

The chain recombines TRBV21-1 with TRBJ2-7; TCRdb selects TRBD1, and the lack of DNA leaves this call unchecked. TRBV21-1 is a documented pseudogene. This CDR3 has 17 residues. The CDR3 sequence: CASSSPRDTGEEYEQYF.

The gene calls are TRBV7-9 and TRBJ1-4; no DNA is available, so the TRBD1 call from TCRdb remains unchecked. The germline V gene has CDR1 SEHNR and CDR2 FQNEAQ (reference sequence). The CDR3 sequence is 16 residues long. CDR3 in amino acids: CASSHRDRATNEKLFF.

The chain links TRBV7-9 to TRBJ1-1; TCRdb lists TRBD1, though no DNA is available to test this call. The CDR3 extends over 13 amino acids. Germline values: CDR1 SEHNR, CDR2 FQNEAQ (reference sequence). This chain's CDR3 is CASSLKGTEEAFF.

V usage is TRBV29-1 and J usage is TRBJ2-7; TCRdb returns TRBD1, unconfirmable since there is no DNA. The CDR3 runs 16 residues. The germline V gene has CDR1 SQVTM and CDR2 ANQGSEA. The CDR3 here is CSVEGQTGSSLYEQYF.

This rearrangement joins TRBV7-8 to TRBJ2-1; TCRdb's D call, TRBD2, is unchecked because there is no DNA. CDR3 length: 17 residues. The germline V gene encodes CDR1 SGHVS and CDR2 FQNEAQ. CDR3 residues: CASSSYPGGLSYNEQFF.

V is TRBV28 and J is TRBJ2-3; TCRdb outputs TRBD2, but without DNA this stays unchecked. The CDR3 consists of 16 residues. Germline V gene lookup returns CDR1 MDHEN and CDR2 SYDVKM. CDR3 amino acids: CASSFLSGGTTDTQYF.

The chain links TRBV5-1 to TRBJ2-5. CDR1 is SGHRS and CDR2 is YFSETQ in the germline V gene. This CDR3 contains 15 residues. The CDR3 loop reads CASSRGPGYQETQYF.

The chain is built from TRBV6-5 and TRBJ2-1. CDR1 MNHEY and CDR2 SVGAGI come from the germline V gene. The CDR3 is made up of 16 amino acids. The chain's CDR3 is CASSYSMGIPYNEQFF.

The chain is built from TRBV12-3 or TRBV12-4 and TRBJ1-1. This CDR3 comprises 13 residues. The CDR3 reads CASNTGGPSEAFF.

V usage is TRBV20-1 and J usage is TRBJ2-1; the TCRdb call, TRBD2, lacks DNA for checking. The CDR3 extends over 15 amino acids. CDR1 and CDR2 (germline): DFQATT, SNEGSKA (reference sequence). This CDR3 is CSALSGRSSYNEQFF.

The genes are TRBV12-3 or TRBV12-4 and TRBJ2-3; TCRdb lists TRBD2, though no DNA is available to test this call. This CDR3 is 15 amino acids long. The CDR3 loop reads CASSLSDLNLGHQYF.